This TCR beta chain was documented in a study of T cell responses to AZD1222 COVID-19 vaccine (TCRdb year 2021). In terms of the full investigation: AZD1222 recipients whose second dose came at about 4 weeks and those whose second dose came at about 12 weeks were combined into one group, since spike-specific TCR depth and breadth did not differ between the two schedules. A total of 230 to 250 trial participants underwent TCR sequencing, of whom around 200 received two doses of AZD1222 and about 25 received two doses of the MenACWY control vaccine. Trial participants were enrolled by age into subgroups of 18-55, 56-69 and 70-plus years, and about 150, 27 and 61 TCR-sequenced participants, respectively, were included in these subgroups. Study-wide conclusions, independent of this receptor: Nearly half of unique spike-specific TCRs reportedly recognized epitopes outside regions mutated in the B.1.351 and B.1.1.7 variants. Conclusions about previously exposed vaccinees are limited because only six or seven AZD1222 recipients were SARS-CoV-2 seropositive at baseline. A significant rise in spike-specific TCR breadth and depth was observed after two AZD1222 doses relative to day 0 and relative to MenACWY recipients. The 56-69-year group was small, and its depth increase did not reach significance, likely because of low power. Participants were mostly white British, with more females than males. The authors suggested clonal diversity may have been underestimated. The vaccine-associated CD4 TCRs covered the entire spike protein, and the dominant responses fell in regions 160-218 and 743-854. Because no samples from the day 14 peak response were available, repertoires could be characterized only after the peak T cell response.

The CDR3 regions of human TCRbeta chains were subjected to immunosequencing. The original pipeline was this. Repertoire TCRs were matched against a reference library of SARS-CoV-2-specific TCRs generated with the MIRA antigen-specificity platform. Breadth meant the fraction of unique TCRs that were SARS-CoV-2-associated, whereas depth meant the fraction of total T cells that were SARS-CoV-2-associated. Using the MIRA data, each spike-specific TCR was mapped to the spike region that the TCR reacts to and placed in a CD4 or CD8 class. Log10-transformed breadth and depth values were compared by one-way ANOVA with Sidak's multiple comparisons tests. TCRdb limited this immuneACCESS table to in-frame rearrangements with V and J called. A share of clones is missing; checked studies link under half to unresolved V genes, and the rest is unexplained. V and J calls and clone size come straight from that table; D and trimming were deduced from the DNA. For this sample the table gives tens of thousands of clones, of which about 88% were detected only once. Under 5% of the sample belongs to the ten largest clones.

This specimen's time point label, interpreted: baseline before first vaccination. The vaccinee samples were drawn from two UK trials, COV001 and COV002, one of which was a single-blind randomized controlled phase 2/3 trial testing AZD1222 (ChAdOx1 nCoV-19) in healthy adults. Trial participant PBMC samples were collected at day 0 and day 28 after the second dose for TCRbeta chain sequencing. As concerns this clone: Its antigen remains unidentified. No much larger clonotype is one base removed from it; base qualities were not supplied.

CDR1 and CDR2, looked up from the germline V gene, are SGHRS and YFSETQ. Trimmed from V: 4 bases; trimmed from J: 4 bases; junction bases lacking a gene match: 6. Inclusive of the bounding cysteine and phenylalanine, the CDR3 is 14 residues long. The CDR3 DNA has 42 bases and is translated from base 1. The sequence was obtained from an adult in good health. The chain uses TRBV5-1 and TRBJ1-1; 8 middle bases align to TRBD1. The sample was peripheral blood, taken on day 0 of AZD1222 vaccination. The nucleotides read TGCGCCAGCAGCCGGGACACAGGGGGCACTGAAGCTTTCTTT. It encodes CASSRDTGGTEAFF.